This is a list of T cell receptor beta chains from one sample in a study of shared T cell receptors in the human thymus. The table came from immunoSEQ multiplex PCR; TCRdb's copy has only in-frame clones and leaves some out. The data hold 700,000 to 750,000 clones, with approximately 85% observed a single time. The data also belong to a second study, concerning human thymus T cells.

The source material was thymocytes. The receptors were gathered from a girl in the first two years of life with a congenital heart defect. Each CDR3 is given with its conserved first and last residue. The order of the fields is V gene, clone size, D gene, J gene, CDR3 protein, CDR3 DNA. The D gene is left open where the match is weak. Size tells how often a clone was seen (once, few, many) or the class of an expanded clone, and some rows leave it out.

>TRBV5-5|-|-|TRBJ2-7
CASSLFRQVVSYEQYF
TGTGCCAGCAGCTTGTTTCGACAGGTTGTTTCCTACGAGCAGTACTTC
>TRBV4-3|-|TRBD1|TRBJ1-6
CASSTSGGERGSPLHF
TGCGCCAGCAGTACTTCAGGGGGCGAGAGGGGTTCACCCCTCCACTTT
>TRBV6-5|few|TRBD1|TRBJ1-6
CASSYSRDSLNSPLHF
TGTGCCAGCAGTTACTCGAGGGACAGCCTAAATTCACCCCTCCACTTT
>TRBV11-2|-|-|TRBJ1-2
CASSAYGTDGLLDYGYTF
TGTGCCAGCAGCGCCTACGGGACTGATGGACTACTAGACTATGGCTACACCTTC
>TRBV11-2|-|-|TRBJ2-1
CASSPRGARYNEQFF
TGTGCCAGCAGCCCCCGCGGGGCACGCTACAATGAGCAGTTCTTC
>TRBV4-3|-|-|TRBJ1-2
CASSQERVGYGYTF
TGCGCCAGCAGCCAAGAGAGGGTTGGGTATGGCTACACCTTC
>TRBV4-1|-|TRBD2|TRBJ2-2
CASSHTGTSGTLRTNTGELFF
TGCGCCAGCAGCCACACCGGGACTAGCGGGACCCTCCGCACAAACACCGGGGAGCTGTTTTTT
>TRBV5-1|-|-|TRBJ2-7
CASSLKPSSYEQYF
TGCGCCAGCAGCTTGAAGCCAAGCTCCTACGAGCAGTACTTC
>TRBV7-2|few|-|TRBJ1-1
CASSPETVNTEAFF
TGTGCCAGCAGCCCGGAGACAGTAAACACTGAAGCTTTCTTT
>TRBV28|-|-|TRBJ2-7
CAITRTPGYEQYF
TGTGCCATTACCAGGACACCCGGATACGAGCAGTACTTC
>TRBV5-6|-|TRBD1|TRBJ2-1
CASKVPPGQGVDEQFF
TGTGCCAGCAAGGTCCCGCCGGGACAGGGGGTGGATGAGCAGTTCTTC
>TRBV2|-|-|TRBJ1-3
CASSEGRLSSSGNTIYF
TGTGCCAGCAGTGAAGGCCGCCTCTCTAGCTCTGGAAACACCATATATTTT
>TRBV4-1|-|-|TRBJ2-7
CASSQGSGVGPAYEQYF
TGCGCCAGCAGCCAAGGGTCGGGGGTCGGTCCGGCCTACGAGCAGTACTTC
>TRBV2|-|-|TRBJ1-2
CASSEQGNGYTF
TGTGCCAGCAGTGAACAGGGGAATGGCTACACCTTC
>TRBV27|-|TRBD1|TRBJ1-5
CASSLGQGNQPQHF
TGTGCCAGCAGTCTCGGACAGGGCAATCAGCCCCAGCATTTT
>TRBV2|-|-|TRBJ2-5
CASRWGGGVETQYF
TGTGCCAGCAGGTGGGGAGGGGGTGTAGAGACCCAGTACTTC
>TRBV6-6|-|-|TRBJ1-3
CASSEAGSGNTIYF
TGTGCCAGCAGTGAGGCGGGCTCTGGAAACACCATATATTTT
>TRBV7-2|-|-|TRBJ2-5
CASSLTDLAQETQYF
TGTGCCAGCAGCTTAACCGACCTAGCACAAGAGACCCAGTACTTC
>TRBV11-3|-|TRBD1|TRBJ1-1
CASSSTGGQNTEAFF
TGTGCCAGCAGCTCGACAGGGGGCCAGAACACTGAAGCTTTCTTT
>TRBV5-4|-|-|TRBJ1-1
CASSIGGGHTEAFF
TGTGCCAGCAGTATCGGGGGGGGACACACTGAAGCTTTCTTT
>TRBV6-6|-|-|TRBJ1-2
CASSYSSYRSHYGYTF
TGTGCCAGCAGTTACTCGTCATACAGGAGCCACTATGGCTACACCTTC
>TRBV27|-|-|TRBJ2-7
CASSLLLDTNEQYF
TGTGCCAGCAGTCTTCTCCTGGACACGAACGAGCAGTACTTC
>TRBV11-2|-|-|TRBJ1-5
CASSLDLAGSNQPQHF
TGTGCCAGCAGCTTAGATCTAGCTGGTAGCAATCAGCCCCAGCATTTT
>TRBV28|-|TRBD2|TRBJ2-5
CSHGGGVGETQYF
TGTTCCCACGGGGGGGGCGTGGGGGAGACCCAGTACTTC
>TRBV4-3|-|-|TRBJ1-5
CASSHRQHDQPQHF
TGCGCCAGCAGCCACCGACAGCACGATCAGCCCCAGCATTTT
>TRBV7-9|-|TRBD1|TRBJ1-2
CAIRRTPGQASNYGYTF
TGTGCCATCCGACGAACCCCGGGACAGGCCTCTAACTATGGCTACACCTTC
>TRBV27|-|TRBD1|TRBJ2-7
CASNTRGTIDEQYF
TGTGCCAGCAACACCAGGGGGACGATCGACGAGCAGTACTTC
>TRBV4-1|-|TRBD2|TRBJ2-5
CASSQAGTSQETQYF
TGCGCCAGCAGCCAAGCAGGGACTAGCCAAGAGACCCAGTACTTC
>TRBV10-3|-|-|TRBJ2-7
CAISESLVWQGTYEQYF
TGTGCCATCAGTGAGTCCCTCGTCTGGCAGGGTACCTACGAGCAGTACTTC
>TRBV19|-|-|TRBJ2-6
CATLDPTGSGANVLTF
TGTGCCACCCTCGACCCGACAGGCTCTGGGGCCAACGTCCTGACTTTC
>TRBV19|-|-|TRBJ2-5
CASRVGRGRKGQETQYF
TGTGCCAGTAGAGTTGGTAGGGGAAGGAAGGGACAAGAGACCCAGTACTTC
>TRBV27|-|-|TRBJ1-1
CASSGPGHNEAFF
TGTGCCAGCAGTGGGCCCGGACACAATGAAGCTTTCTTT